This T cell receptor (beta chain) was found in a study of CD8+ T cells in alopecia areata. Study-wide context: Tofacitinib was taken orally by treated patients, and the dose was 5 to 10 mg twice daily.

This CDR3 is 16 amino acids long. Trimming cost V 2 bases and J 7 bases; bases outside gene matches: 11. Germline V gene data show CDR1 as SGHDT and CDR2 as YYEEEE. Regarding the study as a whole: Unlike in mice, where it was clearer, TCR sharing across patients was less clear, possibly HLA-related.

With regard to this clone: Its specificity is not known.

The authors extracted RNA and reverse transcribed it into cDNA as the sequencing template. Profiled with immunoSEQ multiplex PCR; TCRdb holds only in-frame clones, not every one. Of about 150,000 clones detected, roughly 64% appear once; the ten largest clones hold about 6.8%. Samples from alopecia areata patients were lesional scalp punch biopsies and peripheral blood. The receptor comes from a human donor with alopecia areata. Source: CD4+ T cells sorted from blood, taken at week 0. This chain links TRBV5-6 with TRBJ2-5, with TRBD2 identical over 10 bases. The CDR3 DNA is TGTGCCAGCAGCTTCAGCGGGGGGGACCCTAGAGGGACCCAGTACTTC. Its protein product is CASSFSGGDPRGTQYF.